This entry is about one TCR beta chain. In TCRdb, the RT-PCR reads were re-called with MiXCR into one record per CDR3 protein. The table shows 190,000 or so distinct CDR3 sequences, with more than 35% occurring only once. The entry originates in a study of patients and donors after allogeneic stem cell transplantation. V was clipped by 3 bases and J by 8 bases, with 12 bases between them. CDR1 is KGHDR and CDR2 is SFDVKD in the germline V gene. The CDR3 length is 13 residues. The chain has TRBV24-1 and TRBJ1-2, with D unclear. Sequenced: blood, either unsorted or a sorted T cell fraction (not recorded which). This receptor was identified in a human donor who was either an allogeneic HSCT recipient or a stem cell or donor lymphocyte infusion donor (not recorded which). It is not recorded whose cells these are; they may come from a transplant donor. CDR3 protein: CATSDPGGQGYTF. The CDR3 nucleotides read TGTGCCACCAGTGATCCCGGAGGCCAGGGCTACACCTTC.